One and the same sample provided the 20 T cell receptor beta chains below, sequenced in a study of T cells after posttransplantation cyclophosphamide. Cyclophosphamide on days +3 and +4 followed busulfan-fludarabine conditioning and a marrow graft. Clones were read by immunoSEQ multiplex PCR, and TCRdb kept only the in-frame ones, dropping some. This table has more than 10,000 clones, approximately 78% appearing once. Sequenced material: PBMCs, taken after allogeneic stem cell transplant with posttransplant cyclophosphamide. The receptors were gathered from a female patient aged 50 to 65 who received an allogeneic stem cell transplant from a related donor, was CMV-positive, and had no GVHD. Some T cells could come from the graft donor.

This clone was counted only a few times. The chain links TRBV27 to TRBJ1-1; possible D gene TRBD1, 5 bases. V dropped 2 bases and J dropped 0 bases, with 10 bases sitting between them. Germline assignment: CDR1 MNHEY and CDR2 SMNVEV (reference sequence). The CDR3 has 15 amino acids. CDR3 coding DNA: TGTGCCAGCAGTTTAGTGGAGGGGTTGAACACTGAAGCTTTCTTT. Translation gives CASSLVEGLNTEAFF.

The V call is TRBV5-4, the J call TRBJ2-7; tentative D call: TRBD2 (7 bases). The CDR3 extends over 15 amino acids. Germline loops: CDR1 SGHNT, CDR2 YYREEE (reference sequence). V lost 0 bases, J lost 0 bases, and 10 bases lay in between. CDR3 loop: CASSLAGGLSYEQYF. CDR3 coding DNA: TGTGCCAGCAGCTTGGCGGGGGGCCTCTCCTACGAGCAGTACTTC.

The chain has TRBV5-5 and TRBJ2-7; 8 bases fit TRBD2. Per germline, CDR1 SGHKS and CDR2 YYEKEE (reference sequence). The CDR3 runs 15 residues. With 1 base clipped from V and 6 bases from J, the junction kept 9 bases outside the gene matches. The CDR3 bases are TGTGCCAGCAGCTTGTTTGGGCGGGGGGAGAGCGAGCAGTACTTC. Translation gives CASSLFGRGESEQYF.

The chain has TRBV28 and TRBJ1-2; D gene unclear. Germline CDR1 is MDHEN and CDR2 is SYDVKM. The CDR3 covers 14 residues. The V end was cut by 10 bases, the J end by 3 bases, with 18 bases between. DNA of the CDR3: TGTGCCACCGAGGGCCGCCCTCTATACTATGGCTACACCTTC. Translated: CATEGRPLYYGYTF.

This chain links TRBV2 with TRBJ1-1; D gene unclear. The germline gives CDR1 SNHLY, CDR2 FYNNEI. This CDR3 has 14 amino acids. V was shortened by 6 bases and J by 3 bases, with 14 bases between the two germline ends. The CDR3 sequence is CASSDQAFYTEAFF. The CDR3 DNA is TGTGCCAGCAGCGATCAGGCTTTTTACACTGAAGCTTTCTTT.

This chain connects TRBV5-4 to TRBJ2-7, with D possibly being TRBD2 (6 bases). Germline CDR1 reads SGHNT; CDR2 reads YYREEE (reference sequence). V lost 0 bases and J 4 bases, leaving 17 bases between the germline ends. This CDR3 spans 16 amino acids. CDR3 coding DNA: TGTGCCAGCAGCTTGGGGGGGAGTTCACGGGGGTACGAGCAGTACTTC. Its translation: CASSLGGSSRGYEQYF.

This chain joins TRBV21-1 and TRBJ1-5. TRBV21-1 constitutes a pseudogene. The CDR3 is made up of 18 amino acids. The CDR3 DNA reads TGTGCCAGCAGCATCCGGAGAAGCTCGAAGACGATCAGTGAGCCCCAGCATTTT. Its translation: CASSIRRSSKTISEPQHF.

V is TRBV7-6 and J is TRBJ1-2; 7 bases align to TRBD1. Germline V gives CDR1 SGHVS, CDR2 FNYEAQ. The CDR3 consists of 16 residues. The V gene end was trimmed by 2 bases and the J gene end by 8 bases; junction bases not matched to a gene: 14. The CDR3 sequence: CASSLRLGGEGEGYTF. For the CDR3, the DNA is TGTGCCAGCAGCTTAAGGCTAGGGGGCGAGGGAGAAGGCTACACCTTC.

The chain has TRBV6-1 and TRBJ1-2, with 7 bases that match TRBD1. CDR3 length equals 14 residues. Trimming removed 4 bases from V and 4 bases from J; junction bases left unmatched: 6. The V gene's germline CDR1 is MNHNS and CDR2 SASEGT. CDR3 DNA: TGTGCCAGCAGTGGGGAGAGGGGGCCCTATGGCTACACCTTC. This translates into CASSGERGPYGYTF.

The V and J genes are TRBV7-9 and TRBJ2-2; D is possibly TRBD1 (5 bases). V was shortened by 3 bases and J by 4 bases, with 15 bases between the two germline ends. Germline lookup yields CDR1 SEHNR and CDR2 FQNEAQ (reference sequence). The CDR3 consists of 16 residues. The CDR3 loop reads CASSLKQGWVTGELFF. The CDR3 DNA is TGTGCCAGCAGCTTGAAGCAGGGATGGGTCACCGGGGAGCTGTTTTTT.

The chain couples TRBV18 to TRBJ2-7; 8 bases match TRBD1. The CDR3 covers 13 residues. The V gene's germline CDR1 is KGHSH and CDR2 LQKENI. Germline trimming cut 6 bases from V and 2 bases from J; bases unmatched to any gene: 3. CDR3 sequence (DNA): TGTGCCAGCTCCCCAGGGGGCCCCTACGAGCAGTACTTC. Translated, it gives CASSPGGPYEQYF.

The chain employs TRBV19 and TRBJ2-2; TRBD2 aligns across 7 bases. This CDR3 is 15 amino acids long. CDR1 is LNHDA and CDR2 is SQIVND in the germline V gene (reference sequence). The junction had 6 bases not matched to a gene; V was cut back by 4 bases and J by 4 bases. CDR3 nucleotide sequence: TGTGCCAGTAGTACCGGACTAGGCGGCACCGGGGAGCTGTTTTTT. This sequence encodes CASSTGLGGTGELFF.

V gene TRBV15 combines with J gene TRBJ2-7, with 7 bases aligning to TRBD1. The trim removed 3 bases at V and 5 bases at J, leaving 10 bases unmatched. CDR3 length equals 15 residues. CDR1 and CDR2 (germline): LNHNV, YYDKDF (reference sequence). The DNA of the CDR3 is TGTGCCACCAGCAGTCCCGACAGGGTCCCCCACGAGCAGTACTTC. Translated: CATSSPDRVPHEQYF.

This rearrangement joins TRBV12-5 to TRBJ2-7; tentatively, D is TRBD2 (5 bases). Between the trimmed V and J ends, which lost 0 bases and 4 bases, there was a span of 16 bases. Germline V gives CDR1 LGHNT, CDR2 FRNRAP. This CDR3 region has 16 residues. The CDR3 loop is CASGLVLGRRRYEQYF. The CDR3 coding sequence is TGTGCTAGTGGTTTGGTACTAGGACGGCGGAGGTACGAGCAGTACTTC.

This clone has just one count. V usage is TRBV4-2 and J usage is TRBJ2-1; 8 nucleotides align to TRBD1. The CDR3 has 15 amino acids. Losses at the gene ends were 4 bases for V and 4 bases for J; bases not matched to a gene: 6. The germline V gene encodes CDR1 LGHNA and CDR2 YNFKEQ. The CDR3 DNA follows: TGTGCCAGCAGCCGGACAGGGAGCAATTACAATGAGCAGTTCTTC. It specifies CASSRTGSNYNEQFF.

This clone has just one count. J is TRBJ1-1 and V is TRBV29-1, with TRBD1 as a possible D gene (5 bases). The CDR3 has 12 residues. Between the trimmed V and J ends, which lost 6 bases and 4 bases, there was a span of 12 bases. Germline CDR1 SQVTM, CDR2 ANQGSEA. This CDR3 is CSVQGLSTEAFF. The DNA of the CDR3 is TGCAGCGTCCAGGGTTTGAGCACTGAAGCTTTCTTT.

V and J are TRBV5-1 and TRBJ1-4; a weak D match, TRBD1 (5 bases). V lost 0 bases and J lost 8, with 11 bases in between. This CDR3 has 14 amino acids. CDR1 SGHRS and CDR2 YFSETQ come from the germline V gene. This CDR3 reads CASSLGRAGEKLFF. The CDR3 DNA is TGCGCCAGCAGCTTGGGCAGGGCGGGAGAAAAACTGTTTTTT. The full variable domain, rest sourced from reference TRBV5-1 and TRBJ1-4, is KAGVTQTPRYLIKTRGQQVTLSCSPISGHRSVSWYQQTPGQGLQFLFEYFSETQRNKGNFPGRFSGRQFSNSRSEMNVSTLELGDSALYLCASSLGRAGEKLFFGSGTQLSVL.

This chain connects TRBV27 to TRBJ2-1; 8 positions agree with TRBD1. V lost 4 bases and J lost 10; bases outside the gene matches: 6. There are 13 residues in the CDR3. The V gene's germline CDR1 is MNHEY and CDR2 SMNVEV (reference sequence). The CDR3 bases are TGTGCCAGCAGTTCGCAGGGGGCATTGGAGCAGTTCTTC. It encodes CASSSQGALEQFF.

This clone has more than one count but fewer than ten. CDR3 sequence: CASSRGRDSGANVLTF. In DNA form, the CDR3 reads TGCGCCAGCAGTAGGGGAAGAGACTCTGGGGCCAACGTCCTGACTTTC. The V call is TRBV4-3, the J call TRBJ2-6; D is perhaps TRBD1 (5 bases). The V end was cut by 6 bases, the J end by 0 bases, with 12 bases between. Germline V gene sequence: CDR1 LGHNA, CDR2 YSLEER. This CDR3 region has 16 residues.

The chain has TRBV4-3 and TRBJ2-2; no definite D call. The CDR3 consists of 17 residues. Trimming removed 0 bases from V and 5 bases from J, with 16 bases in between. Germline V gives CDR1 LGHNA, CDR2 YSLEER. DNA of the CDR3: TGCGCCAGCAGCCAAGAAAGGTGGGCGCGCGAGACCGGGGAGCTGTTTTTT. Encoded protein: CASSQERWARETGELFF.